The sequence of this T cell receptor (beta chain) was determined in a study of shared clonotypes between healthy human individuals. Donors comprised only Caucasian adults living in Nashville, Tennessee. The data were produced by immunoSEQ multiplex PCR, yet TCRdb's version contains in-frame clones alone and is incomplete. Seen here are 950,000 to 1,200,000 clones, 77% observed once, and the top ten hold about 0.89%. As concerns this clone: The antigen is unknown. Other DNA sequences in this sample translate to the same CDR3.

Overall study results and limits: Generation probability values for non-shared clonotypes were lower than those for clonotypes shared by all four donors. Clonotypes that were shared across a handful of donors made up around 5% of naive CD4 clonotypes.

Specimen: memory CD4+ T cells from PBMCs. As to subset: CD45RA-negative fraction. The sequence came from a man between 18 and 29 years old in good health. Some clones in this sample may be carry-over from other donors' samples.

The CDR3 loop reads CSVRTGQETQYF. The CDR3 DNA follows: TGCAGCGTCCGAACAGGGCAAGAGACCCAGTACTTC. V and J are TRBV29-1 and TRBJ2-5, with TRBD1 as a possible D gene (6 bases). This CDR3 spans 12 amino acids. The germline V gene has CDR1 SQVTM and CDR2 ANQGSEA. V lost 6 bases, J lost 2 bases, and 10 bases lay in between.